This T cell receptor beta chain was identified in a study of cytomegalovirus exposure and HLA in healthy donors. Whole-study findings and limits: Among CMV-associated TCR beta chains, most appeared HLA-restricted in a later analysis. Cytomegalovirus-associated TCR beta chains were listed, numbering over 150.

At sampling all donors were nominally healthy, likely with unrecorded immune exposures. With regard to this clone: Its cognate antigen is unknown.

PCR primers comprised 60 Vbeta and 13 Jbeta primers. Generated by immunoSEQ multiplex PCR, the TCRdb table keeps only in-frame clones and is missing some. The profile shows 100,000 to 150,000 clones, 15% to 20% of them singletons. The germline V gene has CDR1 MDHEN and CDR2 SYDVKM. This CDR3 is built from 14 residues. Trimming removed 7 bases from V and 2 bases from J; junction bases left unmatched: 5. V is TRBV28 and J is TRBJ2-1, with 7 bases aligning to TRBD1. What was sequenced was PBMCs. This receptor was identified in a female donor in good health and CMV-seropositive. DNA of the CDR3: TGTGCCAGCAATCTACAGGGGACCTACAATGAGCAGTTCTTC. This codes for CASNLQGTYNEQFF.